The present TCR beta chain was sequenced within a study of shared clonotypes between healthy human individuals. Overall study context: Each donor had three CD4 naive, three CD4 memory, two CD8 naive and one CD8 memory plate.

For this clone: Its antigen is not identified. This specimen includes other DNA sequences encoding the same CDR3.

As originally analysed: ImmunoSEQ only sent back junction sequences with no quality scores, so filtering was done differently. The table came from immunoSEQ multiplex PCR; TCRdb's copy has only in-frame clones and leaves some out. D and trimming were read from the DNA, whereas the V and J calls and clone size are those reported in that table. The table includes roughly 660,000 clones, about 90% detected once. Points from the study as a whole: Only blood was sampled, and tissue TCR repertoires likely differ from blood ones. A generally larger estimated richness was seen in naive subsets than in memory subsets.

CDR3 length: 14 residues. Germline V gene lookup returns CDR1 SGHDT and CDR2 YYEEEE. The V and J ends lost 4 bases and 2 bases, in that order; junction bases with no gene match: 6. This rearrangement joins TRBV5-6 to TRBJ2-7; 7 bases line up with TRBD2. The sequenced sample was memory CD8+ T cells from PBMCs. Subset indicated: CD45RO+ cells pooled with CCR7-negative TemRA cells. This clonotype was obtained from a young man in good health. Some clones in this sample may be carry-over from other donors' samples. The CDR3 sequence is CASSVGLSTYEQYF. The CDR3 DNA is TGTGCCAGCAGCGTGGGACTATCCACCTACGAGCAGTACTTC.